Following are 8 T cell receptor beta chains from one sample sequenced in a study of beta chain features in type 1 diabetes. Findings of the study overall: Significant though moderate, a shortening of TCRB CDR3s appeared in all four CD4+ subsets of Type 1 diabetes patients.

Their antigen targets remain unknown. The authors reverse transcribed all of the isolated RNA, so sequencing captured expressed TCRB transcripts. Produced via immunoSEQ multiplex PCR; TCRdb's table is partial and in-frame only. The sample contains hundreds of thousands of clones, about 14% of which appear only once. Sequenced sample: naive CD4+ T cells from blood. The receptors originated from a man aged 18 to 30 with type 1 diabetes.

The chain uses TRBV25-1 and TRBJ2-7; perhaps TRBD1 as D (6 bases). The CDR3 totals 13 residues. Germline V CDR1 and CDR2: MGHDK, SYGVNS. The V end was cut by 6 bases, the J end by 5 bases, with 14 bases between. The CDR3 loop reads CASSKAGAHEQYF. For the CDR3, the DNA is TGTGCCAGCAGCAAAGCAGGGGCTCACGAGCAGTACTTC.

This clone was seen more than once but under ten times. The chain joins TRBV11-1 to TRBJ1-2, with D tentatively TRBD1 (5 bases). The CDR3 length is 14 residues. CDR1 is SGHAT and CDR2 is FQDESV in the germline V gene (reference sequence). Trimming shortened V by 2 bases and J by 8 bases, and 15 bases separated the two germline ends. CDR3 sequence (DNA): TGTGCCAGCAGCTTACGGCCGGGGACGGGCGGCTACACCTTC. Residues: CASSLRPGTGGYTF.

The J gene is TRBJ1-1, the V gene TRBV27; D is unresolved. Between the trimmed V and J ends, which lost 4 bases and 5 bases, there was a span of 11 bases. This CDR3 has 13 residues. CDR1 MNHEY and CDR2 SMNVEV come from the germline V gene (reference sequence). CDR3 amino acids: CASSSPYVTEAFF. CDR3 DNA sequence: TGTGCCAGCAGTTCCCCGTACGTTACTGAAGCTTTCTTT.

This clone turned up a few times. The sample contains more than one DNA sequence encoding this CDR3. The V call is TRBV6-5, the J call TRBJ1-3; possible D gene TRBD1, 5 bases. Germline V lookup: CDR1 MNHEY, CDR2 SVGAGI. The V end was cut by 0 bases, the J end by 1 base, with 7 bases between. The CDR3 runs to 15 residues. CDR3: CASSYSAGSGNTIYF. DNA of the CDR3: TGTGCCAGCAGTTACTCGGCAGGGTCTGGAAACACCATATATTTT.

Remarks on this clone: The junction shows a germline mismatch at one end, possibly a read error. The V and J genes are TRBV7-2 and TRBJ1-2; no definite D call. The CDR3 is made up of 13 amino acids. CDR1 is SGHTA, CDR2 FQGNSA, per germline. CDR3 region: CASSLSTVQWPFF. CDR3 DNA: TGTGCCAGCAGCTTAAGTACGGTGCAGTGGCCTTTCTTC.

As DNA, the CDR3 is TGTGCCAGCGGAGGGAGCGGTGTGATGGGTCAGTACTTC. It codes for CASGGSGVMGQYF. This chain connects TRBV2 to TRBJ2-4, with D maybe TRBD2 (6 bases). There are 13 residues in the CDR3. Germline CDR1 is SNHLY and CDR2 is FYNNEI. V was cut by 8 bases and J by 12 bases, with 20 bases left in between.

This clone showed up just a few times. The J gene is TRBJ2-2, the V gene TRBV7-9, with 10 bases fitting TRBD2. The length of the CDR3 is 14 residues. CDR1 and CDR2 from the germline V gene are SEHNR and FQNEAQ (reference sequence). J was trimmed by 4 bases and V by 8 bases; bases with no gene match: 4. CDR3 in amino acids: CASLSGRGTGELFF. Written as DNA, the CDR3 is TGTGCCAGCCTCAGCGGGAGGGGCACCGGGGAGCTGTTTTTT.

The J gene is TRBJ1-1, the V gene TRBV7-2, with D unresolved. Trimming took 0 bases from V and 7 from J, leaving 3 bases between them. The CDR3 extends over 11 amino acids. Looked up from germline, CDR1 is SGHTA and CDR2 is FQGNSA. CDR3 sequence (DNA): TGTGCCAGCAGCTTAGCATATGAAGCTTTCTTT. Its protein is CASSLAYEAFF.